The present TCR beta chain was sequenced within a study of cytomegalovirus exposure and HLA in healthy donors. With 60 Vbeta and 13 Jbeta primers, the PCR was carried out. Measured with immunoSEQ multiplex PCR; TCRdb has only the in-frame clones, and not every one. The sample yields about 170,000 clones, less than 80% seen once. Germline CDR1 SGHRS, CDR2 YFSETQ. This CDR3 contains 13 residues. J lost 8 bases, V lost 4 bases, and 6 bases had no gene match. The sample was PBMCs. The chain is built from TRBV5-1 and TRBJ1-2; 9 bases are shared with TRBD1. This TCR derives from a female donor in good health and CMV-seronegative. The CDR3 protein is CASSLGQGKGYTF. CDR3 nucleotide sequence: TGCGCCAGCAGCCTCGGACAGGGGAAGGGCTACACCTTC.